A selection of T cell receptor beta chains follows, all from one sample in a study of PD-1 blockade in classical Hodgkin lymphoma. Sequencing used immunoSEQ multiplex PCR; TCRdb keeps in-frame clones, though not all of them. The data contain roughly 70,000 clones, 93% of them seen just once; the ten biggest clones take up less than 3.5%. The sequenced sample was peripheral blood mononuclear cells (PBMCs). These receptor sequences come from a human donor with classical Hodgkin lymphoma. CDR3s include the opening cysteine and the closing phenylalanine or tryptophan. Fields, in order: D gene, J gene, clone size, V gene, CDR3 protein, CDR3 DNA. A D gene is named only where the DNA matches it firmly. For some rows the clone size is stated as once, few or many, or as a class when expanded; others skip it.

.,TRBJ2-7,.,TRBV2,CASSEGATSYEQYF,TGTGCCAGCAGTGAAGGGGCAACCTCCTACGAGCAGTACTTC
.,TRBJ2-2,.,TRBV19,CASAGTAINTGELFF,TGTGCCAGCGCCGGGACTGCCATTAACACCGGGGAGCTGTTTTTT
TRBD1,TRBJ2-7,.,TRBV6-5,CASSYSRVQGTHEQYF,TGTGCCAGCAGTTACTCGCGAGTACAGGGGACCCACGAGCAGTACTTC
.,TRBJ1-3,.,TRBV5-4,CASSLATTVIGNTIYF,TGTGCCAGCAGCTTGGCCACGACGGTAATAGGAAACACCATATATTTT
TRBD2,TRBJ2-1,once,TRBV7-2,CASSLSPTSGIYNEQFF,TGTGCCAGCAGCTTATCTCCCACTAGCGGAATTTACAATGAGCAGTTCTTC
.,TRBJ2-3,.,TRBV5-1,CASSWTVTGADTQYF,TGCGCCAGCAGCTGGACAGTTACTGGGGCAGATACGCAGTATTTT
TRBD2,TRBJ2-7,.,TRBV7-2,CASSGPTSGNYEQYF,TGTGCCAGCAGCGGCCCGACTAGCGGGAACTACGAGCAGTACTTC
.,TRBJ1-5,few,TRBV19,CASFDRSSNQPQHF,TGTGCCAGTTTCGACAGGAGCAGCAATCAGCCCCAGCATTTT
.,TRBJ1-1,.,TRBV30,CAWRITGRTEAFF,TGTGCCTGGAGGATAACAGGGAGGACTGAAGCTTTCTTT
.,TRBJ1-1,.,TRBV7-6,CASSLYRGSTEAFF,TGTGCCAGCAGCTTATATAGGGGAAGCACTGAAGCTTTCTTT
TRBD1,TRBJ1-5,.,TRBV19,CASSITGVNQPQHF,TGTGCCAGTAGTATAACAGGGGTCAATCAGCCCCAGCATTTT
TRBD1,TRBJ2-2,.,TRBV9,CASDTGQGHTGELFF,TGTGCCAGCGATACGGGACAGGGCCACACCGGGGAGCTGTTTTTT
.,TRBJ1-5,.,TRBV6-1,CASERTGRGPQHF,TGTGCCAGTGAGCGAACGGGAAGGGGGCCCCAGCATTTT
.,TRBJ1-3,.,TRBV29-1,CSGRGADGNTIYF,TGCAGCGGGCGGGGGGCGGATGGAAACACCATATATTTT
TRBD1,TRBJ1-5,.,TRBV11-2,CASSPRGLEQPQHF,TGTGCCAGCAGCCCCAGGGGGCTGGAGCAGCCCCAGCATTTT
.,TRBJ1-5,few,TRBV28,CASSGSGNQPQHF,TGTGCCAGCAGTGGAAGCGGCAATCAGCCCCAGCATTTT
.,TRBJ1-2,.,TRBV16,CASSHGRGITYGYTF,TGTGCCAGCAGCCACGGGCGGGGAATAACCTATGGCTACACCTTC
TRBD2,TRBJ2-7,.,TRBV7-2,CASSYLSAGDKQYF,TGTGCCAGCAGCTACCTCTCGGCGGGGGATAAGCAGTACTTC
.,TRBJ2-1,.,TRBV1,CTSSPQRGPPLGNEQFF,TGCACCAGCAGCCCTCAGCGGGGGCCCCCCCTGGGGAATGAGCAGTTCTTC
.,TRBJ2-5,.,TRBV11-2,CASSLGMKETQYF,TGTGCCAGCAGCTTAGGGATGAAAGAGACCCAGTACTTC
.,TRBJ2-2,.,TRBV27,CASSSREGEAGELFF,TGTGCCAGCAGTTCCCGAGAGGGTGAGGCCGGGGAGCTGTTTTTT
.,TRBJ2-2,.,TRBV28,CASSSYPTGQNTGELFF,TGTGCCAGCAGTTCCTATCCGACCGGTCAGAACACCGGGGAGCTGTTTTTT
.,TRBJ2-2,.,TRBV11-3,CASSLGWRNTGELFF,TGTGCCAGCAGCTTAGGCTGGAGAAACACCGGGGAGCTGTTTTTT